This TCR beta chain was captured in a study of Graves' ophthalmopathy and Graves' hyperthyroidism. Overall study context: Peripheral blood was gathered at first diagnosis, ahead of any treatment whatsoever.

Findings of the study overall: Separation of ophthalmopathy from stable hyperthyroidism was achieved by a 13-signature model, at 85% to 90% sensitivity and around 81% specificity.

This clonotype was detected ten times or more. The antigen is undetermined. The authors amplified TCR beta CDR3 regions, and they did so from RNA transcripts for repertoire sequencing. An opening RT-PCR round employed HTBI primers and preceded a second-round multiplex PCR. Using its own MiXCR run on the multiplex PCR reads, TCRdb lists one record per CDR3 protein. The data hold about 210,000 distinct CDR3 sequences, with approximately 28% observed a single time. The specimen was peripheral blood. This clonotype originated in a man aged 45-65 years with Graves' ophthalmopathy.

The chain's CDR3 is CSVSTTSGSYEQYF. The CDR3 DNA sequence: TGCAGCGTTAGTACAACTAGCGGATCCTACGAGCAGTACTTC. This chain connects TRBV29-1 to TRBJ2-7; 8 bases agree with TRBD2. J lost 1 base, V lost 5 bases, and 7 bases had no gene match. Per the germline V gene, CDR1 is SQVTM and CDR2 is ANQGSEA. The CDR3 spans 14 residues.